This T cell receptor (beta chain) came from a study of T cell responses to AZD1222 COVID-19 vaccine. Regarding the study as a whole: Spike regions recognized by vaccine-associated CD4 TCRs spanned the protein, led by 160-218 and 743-854. Spike-specific TCR breadth and depth were elevated following two AZD1222 doses. Researchers took repertoire samples only after the peak T cell response had come. Unmutated variant regions reportedly attract nearly half of all spike-specific TCRs.

CDR3 length: 15 amino acids. The ends were cut back, 4 bases at V and 5 bases at J, with 17 bases in the middle. CDR1 is SGHTA and CDR2 is FQGNSA in the germline V gene. The method was immunoSEQ multiplex PCR; TCRdb's version includes in-frame clones alone and lacks a portion of them. The repertoire includes 95,000 to 110,000 clones, approximately 93% of them detected once, and 4% to 5.5% sits in the top ten. Remarks on this clone: What it binds is not known.

This chain uses TRBV7-2 with TRBJ2-5; D is perhaps TRBD2 (5 bases). Sequenced material: peripheral blood, taken on day 0 of AZD1222 vaccination. This sequence originates from an adult in good health. CDR3 coding DNA: TGTGCCAGCAGCTGGGGAGCTTTGAGGTCGGAGACCCAGTACTTC. Translated, it gives CASSWGALRSETQYF. The variable domain in full, with the rest retrieved from reference TRBV7-2 and TRBJ2-5, is GAGVSQSPSNKVTEKGKDVELRCDPISGHTALYWYRQSLGQGLEFLIYFQGNSAPDKSGLPSDRFSAERTGGSVSTLTIQRTQQEDSAVYLCASSWGALRSETQYFGPGTRLLVL.